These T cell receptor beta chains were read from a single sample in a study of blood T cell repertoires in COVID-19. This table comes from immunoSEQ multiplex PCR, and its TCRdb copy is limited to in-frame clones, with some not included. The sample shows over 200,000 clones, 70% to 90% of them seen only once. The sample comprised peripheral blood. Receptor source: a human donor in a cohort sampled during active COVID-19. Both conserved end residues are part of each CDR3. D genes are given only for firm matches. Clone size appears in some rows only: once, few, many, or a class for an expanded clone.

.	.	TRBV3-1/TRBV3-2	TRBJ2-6	TGTGCCAGCAGCCAAGGGGTGTTGCGGCCTTCTGGGGCCAACGTCCTGACTTTC	CASSQGVLRPSGANVLTF
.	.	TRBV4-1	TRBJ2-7	TGCGCCAGCAGCCAATCAAGCTCTGCCTACGAGCAGTACTTC	CASSQSSSAYEQYF
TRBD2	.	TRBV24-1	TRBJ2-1	TGTGCCACCAGTGAGCCCGGGGGGGTTCTGGGGCAGTTCTTC	CATSEPGGVLGQFF
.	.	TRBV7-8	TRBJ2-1	TGTGCCAGCAGCTTAGTTGTTATAGGACTCCGGTACAATGAGCAGTTCTTC	CASSLVVIGLRYNEQFF
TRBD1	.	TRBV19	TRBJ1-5	TGTGCCAGTAGTATAGTTCGGACAGGGGGTCAGCCCCAGCATTTT	CASSIVRTGGQPQHF
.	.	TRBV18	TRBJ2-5	TGTGCCAGCTCCACTCAAGAGACCCAGTACTTC	CASSTQETQYF
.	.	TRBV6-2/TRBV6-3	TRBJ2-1	TGTGCCAGCAGTCCCCTGAGGGGGACTAATTACAATGAGCAGTTCTTC	CASSPLRGTNYNEQFF
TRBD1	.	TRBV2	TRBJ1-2	TGTGCCAGCAGCCGACAGGGTTTAGACTATGGCTACACCTTC	CASSRQGLDYGYTF
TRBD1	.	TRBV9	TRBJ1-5	TGTGCCAGCAGCGTAGATTCAGGGGGTCTAAATCAGCCCCAGCATTTT	CASSVDSGGLNQPQHF
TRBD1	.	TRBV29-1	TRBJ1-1	TGCAGCTGTTCTCAGGGGGGCACTGAAGCTTTCTTT	CSCSQGGTEAFF
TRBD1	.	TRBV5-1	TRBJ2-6	TGCGCCAGCAGCCAACGGGACAGGGACTTCTCTGGGGCCAACGTCCTGACTTTC	CASSQRDRDFSGANVLTF
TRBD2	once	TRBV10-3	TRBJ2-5	TGTGCCATCAGAAATTCGGGACTAGCGGGAGAGGGGACCCAGTACTTC	CAIRNSGLAGEGTQYF
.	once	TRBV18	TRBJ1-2	TGTGCCAGCTCACCACCCATGGGGCAAAACTATGGCTACACCTTC	CASSPPMGQNYGYTF
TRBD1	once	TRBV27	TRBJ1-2	TGTGCCAGCACCCTCCGGACAGGGGCATACTATGGCTACACCTTC	CASTLRTGAYYGYTF